The TCR beta chain under discussion was sequenced for a study of blood T cell repertoires in COVID-19. For the study at large: The analysed material was cDNA or gDNA that came from T cells, B-cell-depleted T cells, or PBMCs.

Seattle patient enrollment occurred during active infection, with longitudinal follow-up thereafter. Some clones are missing from TCRdb's copy, which holds only in-frame ones; the method was immunoSEQ multiplex PCR. Seen here are approximately 170,000 clones, roughly 80% observed once, and the top ten hold roughly 8.4%. Trimming cost V 4 bases and J 9 bases, with 9 bases left between them. In germline, CDR1 is LGHDT, CDR2 YNNKEL (reference sequence). The CDR3 runs to 11 residues. What was sequenced was peripheral blood. This rearrangement joins TRBV3-1 (or the pseudogene TRBV3-2) to TRBJ1-2; TRBD1 is a possible D gene (6 bases). The sequence derives from a woman aged 80 or over with COVID-19, enrolled during active disease. CDR3 nucleotides: TGTGCCAGCAGCCTCACAGGGAGCTACACCTTC. Protein product: CASSLTGSYTF.